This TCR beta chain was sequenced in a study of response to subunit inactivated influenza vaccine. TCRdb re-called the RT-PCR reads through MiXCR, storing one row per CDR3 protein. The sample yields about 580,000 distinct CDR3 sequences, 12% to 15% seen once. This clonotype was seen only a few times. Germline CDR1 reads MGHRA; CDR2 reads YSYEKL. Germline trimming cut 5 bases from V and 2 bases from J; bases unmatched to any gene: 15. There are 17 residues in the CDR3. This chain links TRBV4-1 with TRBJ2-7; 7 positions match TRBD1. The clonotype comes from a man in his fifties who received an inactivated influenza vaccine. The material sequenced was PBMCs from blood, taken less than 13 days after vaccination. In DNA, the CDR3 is TGCGCCAGCAGCTTAAAACAGGGGACCTACGGGGCCTACGAGCAGTACTTC. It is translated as CASSLKQGTYGAYEQYF.